The 4 T cell receptor beta chains reported below all come from one sample, sequenced in a study of early T cells in non-severe SARS-CoV-2 infection. TCRdb called the 5' RACE reads again in MiXCR, with one record for every CDR3 protein. Of 35,000 to 50,000 distinct CDR3 sequences in the sample, roughly 6% are singletons; the top ten hold around 11%. Sequenced sample: whole blood. The receptors were gathered from an adult who was a healthcare worker with PCR-confirmed SARS-CoV-2 infection or an uninfected control (not recorded which).

This clonotype occurred many times. The chain recombines TRBV2 with TRBJ2-5, with D perhaps given as TRBD1 or TRBD2 (6 bases each). V was trimmed by 4 bases and J by 5 bases, leaving 14 bases between them. Germline V CDR1 and CDR2: SNHLY, FYNNEI. The CDR3 runs 14 residues. The CDR3 DNA reads as TGTGCCAGCAGTGGGGGGGCCAGAAAGGAGACCCAGTACTTC. Its protein product is CASSGGARKETQYF.

To note about this clonotype: It may be a read error: a sequence one base away is much more abundant. The chain uses TRBV15 and TRBJ2-1; 10 bases map to TRBD1. CDR1 and CDR2 (germline): LNHNV, YYDKDF (reference sequence). This CDR3 spans 15 amino acids. The CDR3 spells CATSLGQGTYDEQFF. In DNA form, the CDR3 reads TGTGCCACCAGCCTGGGACAGGGGACCTACGATGAGCAGTTCTTC.

Ten or more counts support this clonotype. This chain connects TRBV12-3 or TRBV12-4 to TRBJ2-7; D is ambiguous. V lost 1 base, J lost 6 bases, and 4 bases lay in between. The CDR3 is 11 residues long. The CDR3 loop reads CASSLGFEQYF. CDR3 nucleotides: TGTGCCAGCAGTTTAGGTTTCGAGCAGTACTTC.

V gene TRBV3-1 combines with J gene TRBJ2-1, with TRBD2 matching over 8 bases. The V gene's germline CDR1 is LGHDT and CDR2 YNNKEL (reference sequence). Trimming took 7 bases from V and 4 from J; bases not matched to a gene: 9. CDR3 length: 15 amino acids. The CDR3 nucleotides are TGTGCCAGCACGACTAGCGCCTCGGCTTACAATGAGCAGTTCTTC. This translates into CASTTSASAYNEQFF.